This T cell receptor beta chain was observed in a study of identical twins. V lost 5 bases to trimming and J lost 5 bases; unmatched junction nucleotides: 6. Germline V CDR1 and CDR2: SEHNR, FQNEAQ (reference sequence). CDR3 size: 15 residues. Template switching added a universal primer site, and cDNA bore unique molecular identifiers. TCRdb itself ran the 5' RACE reads through MiXCR, one entry per CDR3 protein. This table has approximately 620,000 distinct CDR3 sequences, roughly 8% appearing once. This same sample was also taken into another study, of yellow fever vaccine responses in identical twins.

The receptor comes from a woman aged 18-35 years in good health. The chain carries TRBV7-9 and TRBJ2-7, with 13 bases that match TRBD2. Sample: PBMCs. CDR3 coding DNA: TGTGCCAGCAGCCGAGGACTAGCGGGAGTCAACGAGCAGTACTTC. Its translation: CASSRGLAGVNEQYF.